This T cell receptor beta chain emerged from a study of cytomegalovirus exposure and HLA in healthy donors (dated by TCRdb to 2016 to 2017). Context from the whole study: An earlier analysis of some 500 of the donors reported 250 to 350 Gb of sequence data and 117 million unique TCR beta sequences from about 179 million T cells. Roughly 300 gigabases of sequencing data and tens of millions of unique TCR sequences made up an early release that covered 640 HLA-typed donors. The genetic ancestry cluster associated with self-reported Caucasian donors included about 81% of the 300 to 450 genotyped donors. The aim of the study was to test whether cataloging public T cell receptors could identify signatures of past pathogen exposure. Using immunosequencing, the study profiled T cell repertoires from around 670 subjects and related those repertoires to cytomegalovirus serostatus. Along with the approximately 700-subject first cohort, a separate validation cohort of around 120 different subjects was used. To predict cytomegalovirus infection status, the study brought together high-throughput TCR immunosequencing, statistical association of individual TCRs with disease status, and machine learning. A later analysis re-analyzed previously published TCR beta repertoires from about 600 donors and added high-resolution HLA genotyping to study TCR occurrence patterns. Rather than drawing on any new phenotypic data, the later analysis identified candidate immune exposures from TCR beta sequences and the way those sequences occurred across donors. In an earlier analysis of 500 to 650 of the donors, high-throughput TCR beta sequencing was used to judge whether each TCR beta V gene segment behaved as functional or pseudogenic. Donor age, sex, ethnicity and CMV serostatus were compiled together with the repertoire data. Genome-wide SNP genotypes for about three fifths of the roughly 670 donors were used in a later genetic analysis, which treated that subset as a discovery cohort. Every discovery cohort repertoire had been produced on one sequencing platform. Class I and class II HLA loci were covered by the typing at four-digit resolution. The number of typed donors differed by locus: roughly 629-640 for A, B, C, DRB1 and DQB1; some 500 for DQA1; about 600 for DPA1; and some 470 for DPB1. A handful of DR-DQ haplotypes were handled as single units for association and clustering because linkage in the cohort was strong. Across 300 to 400 genotyped donors of the cohort, an average of approximately 240,000 unique TCR beta nucleotide sequences per donor were sequenced, and around 19% of those sequences were non-productive.

Libraries came from the immunoSEQ multiplex PCR assay. The multiplex PCR relied on a mix of 60 forward primers for TCR Vbeta segments and 13 reverse primers for TCR Jbeta segments. A multiplex PCR assay on genomic DNA amplified the CDR3 region of rearranged TCR beta genes. On the Illumina HiSeq System, the amplified TCR beta libraries were sequenced as 87-base-pair reads. The published analysis was carried out like this. A later analysis counted about 76 million unique TCR beta chains across the 690 or so repertoires, and around 9.9 million of these chains were shared by at least two donors. To remove PCR and sequencing errors, raw reads were error-corrected and collapsed into unique sequences using a nearest-neighbor algorithm that merged closely related sequences. To assign V, D and J gene segments, CDR3 sequences were aligned to IMGT reference sequences. For a sequence to be retained, a match of at least six nucleotides to both a V gene segment and a J gene segment was required. Rearrangements were called productive when the CDR3 lacked stop codons and stayed in frame with V and J; all others were non-productive. Following IMGT convention, CDR3 was defined as the stretch from the second conserved V-encoded cysteine to the conserved J-encoded phenylalanine. The earlier analysis of some 580 of the donors excluded any sequence lacking an unambiguous match to a single V gene segment. In an earlier analysis of several hundred of the donors, a V segment was called functional when productive rearrangements were above 56.7%, and segregating when the standard deviation between donors exceeded 5%. A statistical classification framework was built to diagnose cytomegalovirus status from the catalog of TCR beta chain sequences. In a later analysis, V and J genes were assigned by comparing TCR nucleotide sequences against IMGT/GENE-DB human TR gene sequences. Using the TCRdist pipeline, a later analysis assigned CDR3 sequences along with most-parsimonious VDJ recombination scenarios. In a later analysis, each TCR beta chain was defined by its CDR3 amino acid sequence together with its V-gene family, and reads lacking a unique V-gene family were excluded. A later analysis removed 500 to 650 highly shared, low-generation-probability nucleotide sequences to deal with suspected cross-contamination and a sequencing artifact. In a later analysis, a clonal expansion index for each public chain was calculated from normalized within-repertoire ranks of inferred template counts. In a later analysis, generation probabilities were computed using a VDJ recombination model fitted to out-of-frame rearrangements, and the results were checked against IGoR. In a later analysis, TCR-TCR, TCR-HLA and TCR-CMV co-occurrence was scored with hypergeometric tests, and a repertoire-size bias correction was applied to TCR pairs. To estimate false discovery rates, a later analysis permuted the HLA or CMV assignments 20 times. In a later analysis, co-occurring TCRs were grouped using DBSCAN, and TCRdist sequence similarity was added for clustering within HLA-allele-positive subsets. For co-occurrence clustering, repertoires with fewer than 30,000 or more than 120,000 public chains were excluded, along with 5 or 6 repertoires with anomalous nucleotide sharing. TCRdb stores this immuneACCESS table with in-frame sequences only. Part of the clones is absent; in the studies checked, under half of the shortfall reflects unresolved V genes, and no reason is known for the rest. V and J calls plus clone size are reproduced from that table; the DNA served to infer D and trimming. This sample holds under 250,000 clones; 75% to 80% were observed only once. The ten largest clones capture roughly 1.9% of the sample.

Study-wide findings and limitations: A group of highly shared sequence variants was considered likely to be a technical artifact of the sequencing pipeline. A few of the identified cytomegalovirus-associated TCR beta chains were confirmed in vitro to be specific for cytomegalovirus antigens. Broadly in line with IMGT annotations, most TCR beta V segments showed up in productive rearrangements about 87% or about 30% of the time in an earlier analysis of 450 to 600 of the donors. In both the original and validation cohorts, the classifier was reported to diagnose cytomegalovirus status with high specificity and sensitivity. When HLA alleles, especially DR and DQ, strongly co-occurred, TCR associations were difficult to assign to individual alleles. Across donors, most TCR sequences were observed very rarely, whereas some public TCRs were present in many individuals. A further reported finding was that TCR beta sequences accurately predicted the HLA-A and HLA-B alleles for most subjects in the first cohort. A later analysis found that most CMV-associated TCR beta chains appeared HLA-restricted, with HLA associations seemingly driven largely by CMV exposure. A later analysis associated 15,000 to 20,000 TCR beta sequences with specific HLA alleles at a false discovery rate of 0.05. A total of roughly 160 TCR beta chains were listed by the study as associated with cytomegalovirus. Compared with equally common non-associated chains, HLA-associated TCR beta chains in a later analysis were more clonally expanded and had lower generation probabilities. Some IMGT-functional V segments, including TRBV6-2 and TRBV6-3, could not be told apart with the 87-base-pair reads, so those segments were excluded. The cohort was sequenced for TCR beta chains only, and without alpha or paired-chain data the features that could be detected were limited. It was suggested by the authors that the approach could potentially be generalized to other disease states and immunological phenotypes. Presence/absence analyses assumed roughly uniform sequencing depth across donors, an assumption that may not hold. V-gene and J-gene trimming of TCR beta chains was associated with a missense DCLRE1C variant in a later genetic analysis, and the association was replicated in an independent cohort. In a later analysis, several top co-occurrence clusters were reported to appear linked to parvovirus B19, influenza, CMV and Epstein-Barr virus. For the cohort, immune exposure information was limited to CMV serostatus. HLA typing was unavailable for some donors at each locus, so association tests used only the typed subset. Some 16 rarely observed V segments, including chromosome 9 orphons, were excluded from the earlier analysis of about 600 of the donors because counts were too low. Linkage disequilibrium might explain the correlated functional status among segregating V segments, but an unknown experimental factor could not be excluded. Compared with the roughly 670-donor mean, donors in an Asian-associated ancestry cluster had fewer N-insertions in productive TCRs, according to a later genetic analysis. In a later analysis, TCR association rates were found to vary across HLA loci, with the most associated TCRs seen for DRB1 alleles and the fewest for HLA-C alleles.

The cohort was made up of 666 healthy bone marrow donors. At the time of sampling, every cohort member was nominally healthy, though immune exposures that went unrecorded were likely present. The donor tested CMV seronegative, placing the donor among the roughly 400 seronegative members of the cohort. Each donor provided a peripheral blood sample, and peripheral blood mononuclear cells were used for TCR beta sequencing. The Qiagen DNeasy Blood Extraction Kit was used to extract genomic DNA from the blood cell samples. To note about this clone: Its target antigen remains unknown. No much larger clone exists at a distance of one base, and base qualities are not known.

The CDR3 holds 15 amino acids from the cysteine to the phenylalanine. CDR3 DNA is the only sequence kept; it has 45 bases, read in frame from the first base. Via the germline V gene, CDR1 is MDHEN and CDR2 SYDVKM. At the junction V is shortened by 2 bases and J by 5 bases, with 15 bases in between. The sequenced sample was PBMCs. This receptor was identified in a male donor in good health and CMV-seronegative. The rearranged chain carries TRBV28 and TRBJ1-1, with TRBD1 perhaps the D gene, on 5 matching bases. The CDR3 in this case is CASSLISQGGTEAFF. At the DNA level, the sequence is TGTGCCAGCAGTTTAATTTCGCAGGGAGGGACTGAAGCTTTCTTT. This CDR3, with the reference TRBV28 and TRBJ1-1 proteins standing in past its ends, gives the full variable domain DVKVTQSSRYLVKRTGEKVFLECVQDMDHENMFWYRQDPGLGLRLIYFSYDVKMKEKGDIPEGYSVSREKKERFSLILESASTNQTSMYLCASSLISQGGTEAFFGQGTRLTVV.